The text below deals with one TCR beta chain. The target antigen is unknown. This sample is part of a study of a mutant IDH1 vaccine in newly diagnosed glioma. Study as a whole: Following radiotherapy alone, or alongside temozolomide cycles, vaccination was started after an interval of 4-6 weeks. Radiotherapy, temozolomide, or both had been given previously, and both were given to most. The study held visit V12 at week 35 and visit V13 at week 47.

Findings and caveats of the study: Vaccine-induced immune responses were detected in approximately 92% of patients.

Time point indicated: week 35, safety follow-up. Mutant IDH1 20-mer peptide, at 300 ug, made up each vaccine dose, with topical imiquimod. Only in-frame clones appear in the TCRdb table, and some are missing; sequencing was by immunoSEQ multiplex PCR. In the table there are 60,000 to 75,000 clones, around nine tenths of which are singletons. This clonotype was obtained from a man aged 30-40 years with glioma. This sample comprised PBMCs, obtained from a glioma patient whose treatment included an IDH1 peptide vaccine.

The CDR3 region is CGAEDRNTEAFF. The DNA of the CDR3 is TGTGGCGCGGAGGACAGAAACACTGAAGCTTTCTTT. The J gene is TRBJ1-1, the V gene TRBV28, with D possibly TRBD1 on 6 matching bases. CDR1 MDHEN and CDR2 SYDVKM come from the germline V gene. CDR3 length: 12 residues.